These 14 T cell receptor beta chains share one sample of origin, sequenced in a study of T cells in Graves' hyperthyroidism and ophthalmopathy. RNA transcripts provided the source from which TCR beta CDR3 regions were amplified. The HTBI primer set was used in a first-round RT-PCR of the TCR CDR3. Each CDR3 protein gets one entry after TCRdb re-called the multiplex PCR reads with MiXCR. The sample consists of approximately 700,000 distinct CDR3 sequences, about 45% of them appearing once. The sequencing sample was made of peripheral blood or thyroid tissue (not recorded which). The receptor set was obtained from an adult man with Graves' disease, either hyperthyroidism or ophthalmopathy (not recorded which).

This clonotype appeared many times. The chain uses TRBV2 and TRBJ1-6; D gene ambiguous. CDR1 SNHLY and CDR2 FYNNEI come from the germline V gene. CDR3 size: 14 residues. Trimming left V 3 bases short and J 4 bases short, with 7 bases between. CDR3 sequence: CASSDTDYNSPLHF. The CDR3 nucleotides are TGTGCCAGCAGTGATACGGATTATAATTCACCCCTCCACTTT.

This clonotype was recorded a few times. Here the CDR3 reads CASSLALYIEQYF. In nucleotides, the CDR3 is TGTGCCAGCAGCTTAGCGCTATATATTGAGCAGTACTTC. V usage is TRBV7-8 and J usage is TRBJ2-7; the D is unclear. Germline CDR1 is SGHVS and CDR2 is FQNEAQ. This CDR3 is built from 13 residues. V was trimmed by 0 bases and J by 7 bases, leaving 10 bases between them.

The V and J genes are TRBV29-1 and TRBJ1-1, with 7 bases identical to TRBD1. The germline V gene has CDR1 SQVTM and CDR2 ANQGSEA. Trimming at V came to 8 bases and at J to 1 base, leaving 10 bases not matched to a gene. The CDR3 contains 14 residues. The CDR3 nucleotides are TGCAGCACATCAGGGGGAGGAAGGAACACTGAAGCTTTCTTT. Amino acid sequence: CSTSGGGRNTEAFF.

Many counts were recorded for this clonotype. This chain links TRBV7-9 with TRBJ1-1; D is ambiguous. Germline-derived CDR1 and CDR2 are SEHNR and FQNEAQ (reference sequence). This CDR3 contains 14 residues. The V gene lost 0 bases and the J gene lost 0 bases, with 5 bases spanning the gap. The CDR3 DNA reads as TGTGCCAGCAGCTTAGCAGCTCTGAACACTGAAGCTTTCTTT. Translated, it gives CASSLAALNTEAFF. Combining the CDR3 with reference TRBV7-9 and TRBJ1-1 gives the whole variable domain DTGVSQNPRHKITKRGQNVTFRCDPISEHNRLYWYRQTLGQGPEFLTYFQNEAQLEKSRLLSDRFSAERPKGSFSTLEIQRTEQGDSAMYLCASSLAALNTEAFFGQGTRLTVV.

The rearrangement uses TRBV10-3 and TRBJ1-1; D remains ambiguous. Germline loops: CDR1 ENHRY, CDR2 SYGVKD. This CDR3 region has 13 residues. Trimming took off 10 bases at V and 2 bases at J, with 14 bases between the two ends. The CDR3: CASVEIRNTEAFF. CDR3 bases: TGTGCCAGCGTGGAGATTCGAAACACTGAAGCTTTCTTT.

The chain has TRBV29-1 and TRBJ2-7, with D possibly being TRBD1 or TRBD2 (5 bases each). CDR1 is SQVTM, CDR2 ANQGSEA, per germline. Trimming cost V 7 bases and J 4 bases, with 8 bases left between them. The CDR3 is 10 residues long. The CDR3 DNA is TGCAGCGGGGGGATTTACGAGCAGTACTTC. Its translation: CSGGIYEQYF.

J is TRBJ2-7 and V is TRBV10-2; D is possibly TRBD1 or TRBD2 (5 bases each). The germline V and J ends were trimmed by 6 bases and 0 bases, with 15 bases remaining between them. Per the germline V gene, CDR1 is WSHSY and CDR2 is SAAADI. This CDR3 has 15 amino acids. CDR3: CASSQSGRDSYEQYF. The DNA of the CDR3 is TGCGCCAGCAGCCAAAGCGGCAGGGACTCCTACGAGCAGTACTTC.

This clonotype was counted at least ten times. The V and J genes are TRBV7-6 and TRBJ1-2, with D perhaps matching TRBD1 (5 bases). The CDR3 covers 15 residues. Trimming removed 5 bases from V and 8 bases from J, with 21 bases in between. The germline CDR1 and CDR2 sequences are SGHVS and FNYEAQ. The CDR3 coding sequence is TGTGCCAGCAGCCGAGGGACTCCCTCGGCAGGCGGCTACACCTTC. It specifies CASSRGTPSAGGYTF.

V is TRBV12-3 or TRBV12-4 and J is TRBJ2-7, with D possibly being TRBD1 (6 bases). Trimming left V 4 bases short and J 6 bases short, with 10 bases between. There are 12 residues in the CDR3. In DNA, the CDR3 is TGTGCCAGCAGTTCGTGGGGGCGCGAGCAGTACTTC. Its protein product is CASSSWGREQYF.

This clonotype appeared a few times. V and J are TRBV4-1 and TRBJ2-7; TRBD1 agrees at 9 bases. The CDR3 runs 16 residues. V lost 5 bases, J lost 6 bases, and 14 bases stayed unmatched. The germline gives CDR1 MGHRA, CDR2 YSYEKL. CDR3 protein: CASSALPGQGKAEQYF. In DNA form, the CDR3 reads TGCGCCAGCAGCGCTCTTCCCGGACAGGGGAAAGCCGAGCAGTACTTC.

The chain links TRBV10-3 to TRBJ1-3; no reliable D call. The ends were cut back, 5 bases at V and 4 bases at J, with 15 bases in the middle. Looked up from germline, CDR1 is ENHRY and CDR2 is SYGVKD. The CDR3 consists of 15 residues. The CDR3 reads CAISYREGKGNTIYF. The CDR3 DNA reads as TGTGCCATCAGTTATCGTGAAGGGAAAGGAAACACCATATATTTT.

The chain's CDR3 is CASSLRDGNEAFF. CDR3 coding DNA: TGTGCCAGCAGCCTCCGAGACGGCAACGAAGCTTTCTTT. The chain links TRBV7-2 to TRBJ1-1; D gene unclear. The CDR3 contains 13 residues. CDR1 is SGHTA and CDR2 is FQGNSA in the germline V gene. The V and J ends lost 5 bases and 8 bases respectively, with 15 bases between them.

The rearrangement links TRBV28 to TRBJ1-1; D is ambiguous. The length of the CDR3 is 14 residues. Germline CDR1 and CDR2: MDHEN and SYDVKM. The V gene lost 3 bases and the J gene lost 0 bases, with 8 bases spanning the gap. The CDR3 protein is CASSFPEVNTEAFF. The CDR3 nucleotides read TGTGCCAGCAGTTTCCCAGAAGTGAACACTGAAGCTTTCTTT.

This clonotype occurred a few times. V and J are TRBV6-1 and TRBJ1-5; D call uncertain. The CDR3 consists of 15 residues. V lost 3 bases and J 6 bases, leaving 15 bases between the germline ends. Germline CDR1 and CDR2: MNHNS and SASEGT. The CDR3: CASSDWDESGQPQHF. The CDR3 region has the DNA TGTGCCAGCAGTGACTGGGATGAAAGCGGTCAGCCCCAGCATTTT.